This T cell receptor (beta chain) was documented in a study of blood T cell repertoires in COVID-19. Study-wide context: PBMCs, B-cell-depleted T cells, or T cells provided the cDNA or gDNA that made up the material.

This clone was recorded once. This CDR3 region has 14 residues. V lost 1 base, J lost 0 bases, and 7 bases lay in between. Germline V gene data show CDR1 as SEHNR and CDR2 as FQNEAQ (reference sequence). Libraries were prepared by immunoSEQ multiplex PCR; TCRdb keeps only in-frame clonotypes and omits some of them. The sample shows about 170,000 clones, 70% to 90% of them seen only once. This receptor was taken from a woman aged 80 or older in a cohort sampled during active or convalescent COVID-19. Specimen: peripheral blood. J is TRBJ2-7 and V is TRBV7-9; D is possibly TRBD1 (5 bases). CDR3 region: CASSLGQNSYEQYF. The CDR3 DNA follows: TGTGCCAGCAGCTTAGGACAGAACTCCTACGAGCAGTACTTC.